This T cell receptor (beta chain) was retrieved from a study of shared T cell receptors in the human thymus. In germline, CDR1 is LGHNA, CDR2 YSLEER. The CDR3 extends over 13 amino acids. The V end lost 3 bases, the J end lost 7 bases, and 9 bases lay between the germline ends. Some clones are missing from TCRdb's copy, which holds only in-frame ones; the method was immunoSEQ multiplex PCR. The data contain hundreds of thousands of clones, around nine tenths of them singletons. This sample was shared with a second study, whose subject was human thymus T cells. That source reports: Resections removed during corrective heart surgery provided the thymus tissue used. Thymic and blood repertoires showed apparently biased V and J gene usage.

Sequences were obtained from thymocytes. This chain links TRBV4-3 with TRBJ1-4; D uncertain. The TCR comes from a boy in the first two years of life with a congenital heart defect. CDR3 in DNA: TGCGCCAGCAGCCATACATTCAGTGAAAAACTGTTTTTT. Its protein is CASSHTFSEKLFF.